This T cell receptor (beta chain) originates from a study of vaccination and CD4 T cells after COVID-19. The V end lost 7 bases, the J end lost 0 bases, and 15 bases lay between the germline ends. This CDR3 comprises 15 residues. Germline values: CDR1 MNHEY, CDR2 SMNVEV (reference sequence). The Oncomine TCR Beta short-read assay generated sequence data from the DNA of cultured CD4+ T cells. TCRdb called the PCR reads again in MiXCR, with one record for every CDR3 protein. The sample gives 20,000 or so distinct CDR3 sequences, 38% of which show up once; approximately 17% is in the top ten. Comments on this clonotype: The antigen remains undetermined.

Stated treatment: 10-day PBMC culture with coronavirus spike peptide pools or control peptides (ViraFEST assay). ViraFEST grew antigen-specific T cells using peptide pools, then sequenced TCRs. This clonotype originated in a human donor who received a COVID-19 vaccine. The specimen comprised CD4+ T cells from blood, cultured in vitro, sampled before SARS-CoV-2 vaccination. The rearrangement joins TRBV27 to TRBJ1-1, with unresolved D. The DNA of the CDR3 is TGTGCCAGCACCCGTATAGGCCGCCTGAACACTGAAGCTTTCTTT. Translated, it gives CASTRIGRLNTEAFF.